This T cell receptor beta chain is from a study of human T cells and chemical hapten exposure. The sample's time point: healthy volunteer bleed at 2 weeks. The study extracted total RNA from unfractionated whole blood. One entry per CDR3 protein results from TCRdb running MiXCR on the RACE reads. The data contain around 130,000 distinct CDR3 sequences, around 8.2% of them seen just once; the ten biggest clones take up 1.5% to 2%. The CDR3 is 15 residues long. V lost 2 bases, J lost 2 bases, and 12 bases lay in between. Germline values: CDR1 PRHDT, CDR2 FYEKMQ (reference sequence). The sample consisted of whole blood. The TCR comes from a male donor in good health. Some clones in this sample may be carry-over from other donors' samples. This chain uses TRBV13 with TRBJ2-5; no clear D gene. CDR3 sequence (DNA): TGTGCCAGCAGCTTACGTGGGGTTGGGCAAGAGACCCAGTACTTC. This translates into CASSLRGVGQETQYF.